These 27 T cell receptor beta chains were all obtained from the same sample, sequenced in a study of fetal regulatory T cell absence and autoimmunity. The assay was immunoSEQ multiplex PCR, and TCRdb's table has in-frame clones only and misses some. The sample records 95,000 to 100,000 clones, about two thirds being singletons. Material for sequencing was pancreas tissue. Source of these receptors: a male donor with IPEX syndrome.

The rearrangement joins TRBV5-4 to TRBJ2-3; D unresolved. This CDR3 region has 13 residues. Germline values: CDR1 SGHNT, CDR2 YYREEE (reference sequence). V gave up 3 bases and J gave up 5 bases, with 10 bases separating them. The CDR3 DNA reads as TGTGCCAGCAGCTCTTTGTTTGGAGATACGCAGTATTTT. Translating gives CASSSLFGDTQYF.

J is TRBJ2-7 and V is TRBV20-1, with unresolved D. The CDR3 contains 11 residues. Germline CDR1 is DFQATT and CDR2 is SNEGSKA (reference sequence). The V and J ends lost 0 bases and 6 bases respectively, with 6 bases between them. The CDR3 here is CSARDLSEQYF. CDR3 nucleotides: TGCAGTGCTAGAGATCTCAGCGAGCAGTACTTC.

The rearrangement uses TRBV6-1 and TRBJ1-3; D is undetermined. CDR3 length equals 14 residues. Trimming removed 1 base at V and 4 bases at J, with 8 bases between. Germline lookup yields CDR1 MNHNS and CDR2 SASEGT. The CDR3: CASSEEAVGNTIYF. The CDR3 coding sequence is TGTGCCAGCAGTGAAGAGGCAGTCGGAAACACCATATATTTT.

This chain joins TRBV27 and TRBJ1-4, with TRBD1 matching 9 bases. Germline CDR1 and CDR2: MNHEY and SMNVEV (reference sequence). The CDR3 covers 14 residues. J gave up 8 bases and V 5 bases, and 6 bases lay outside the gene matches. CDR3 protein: CASSPGTGREKLFF. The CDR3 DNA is TGTGCCAGCAGTCCCGGGACAGGGCGGGAAAAACTGTTTTTT.

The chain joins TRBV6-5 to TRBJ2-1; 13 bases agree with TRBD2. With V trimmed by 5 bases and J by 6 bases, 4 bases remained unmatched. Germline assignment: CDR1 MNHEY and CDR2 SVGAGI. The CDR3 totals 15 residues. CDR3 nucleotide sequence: TGTGCCAGCAGTAGACTAGCGGGAGGAGGCAATGAGCAGTTCTTC. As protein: CASSRLAGGGNEQFF.

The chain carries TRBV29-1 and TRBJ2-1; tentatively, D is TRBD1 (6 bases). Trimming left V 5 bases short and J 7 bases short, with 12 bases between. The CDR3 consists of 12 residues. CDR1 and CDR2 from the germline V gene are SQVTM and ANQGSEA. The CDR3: CSVFPGVNEQFF. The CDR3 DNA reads TGCAGCGTTTTCCCAGGGGTAAATGAGCAGTTCTTC.

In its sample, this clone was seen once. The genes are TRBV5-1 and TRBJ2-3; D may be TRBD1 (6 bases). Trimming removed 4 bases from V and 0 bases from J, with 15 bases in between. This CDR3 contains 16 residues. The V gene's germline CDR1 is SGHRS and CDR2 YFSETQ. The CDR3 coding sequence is TGCGCCAGCAGCCCACTACAGGGATATAGCACAGATACGCAGTATTTT. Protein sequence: CASSPLQGYSTDTQYF.

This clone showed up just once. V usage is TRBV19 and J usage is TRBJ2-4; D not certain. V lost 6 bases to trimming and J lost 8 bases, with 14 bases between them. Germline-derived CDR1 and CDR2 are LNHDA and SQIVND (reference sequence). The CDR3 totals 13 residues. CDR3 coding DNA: TGTGCCAGTAGCCCCCTCAATAGGGACATTCAGTACTTC. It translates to CASSPLNRDIQYF.

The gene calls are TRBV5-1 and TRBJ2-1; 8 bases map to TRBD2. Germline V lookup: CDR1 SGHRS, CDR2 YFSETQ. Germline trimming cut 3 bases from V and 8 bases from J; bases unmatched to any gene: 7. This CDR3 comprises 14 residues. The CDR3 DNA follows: TGCGCCAGCAGCTCCCGCGGGAGGTCGGATGAGCAGTTCTTC. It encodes CASSSRGRSDEQFF.

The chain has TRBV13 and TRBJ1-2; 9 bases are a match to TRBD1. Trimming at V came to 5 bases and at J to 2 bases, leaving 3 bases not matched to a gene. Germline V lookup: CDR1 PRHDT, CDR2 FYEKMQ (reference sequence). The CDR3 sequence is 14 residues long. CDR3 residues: CASSGDRVNYGYTF. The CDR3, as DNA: TGTGCCAGCAGCGGGGACAGGGTGAACTATGGCTACACCTTC.

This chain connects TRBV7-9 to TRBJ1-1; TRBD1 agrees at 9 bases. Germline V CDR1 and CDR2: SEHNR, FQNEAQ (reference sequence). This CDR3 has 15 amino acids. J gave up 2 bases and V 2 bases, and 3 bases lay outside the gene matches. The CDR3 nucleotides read TGTGCCAGCAGCTTAAGGACAGGGGTTAACACTGAAGCTTTCTTT. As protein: CASSLRTGVNTEAFF.

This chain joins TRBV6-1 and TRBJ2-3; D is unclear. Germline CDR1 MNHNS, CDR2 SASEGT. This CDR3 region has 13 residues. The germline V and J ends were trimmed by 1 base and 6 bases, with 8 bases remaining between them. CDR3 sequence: CASSEDFRDTQYF. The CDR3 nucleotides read TGTGCCAGCAGTGAAGATTTCCGGGATACGCAGTATTTT.

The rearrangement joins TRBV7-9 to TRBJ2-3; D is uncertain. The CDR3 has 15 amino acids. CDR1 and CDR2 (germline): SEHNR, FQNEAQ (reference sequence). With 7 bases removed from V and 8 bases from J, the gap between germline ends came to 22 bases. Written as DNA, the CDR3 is TGTGCCAGCAACACCGCTAGGACCACTATTGGTACGCAGTATTTT. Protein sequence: CASNTARTTIGTQYF.

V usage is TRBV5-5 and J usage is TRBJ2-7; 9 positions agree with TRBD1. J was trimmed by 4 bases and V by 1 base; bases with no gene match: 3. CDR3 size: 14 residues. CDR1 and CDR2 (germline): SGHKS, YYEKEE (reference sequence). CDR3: CASSLRDREYEQYF. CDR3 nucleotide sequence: TGTGCCAGCAGCTTGAGGGACAGGGAGTACGAGCAGTACTTC.

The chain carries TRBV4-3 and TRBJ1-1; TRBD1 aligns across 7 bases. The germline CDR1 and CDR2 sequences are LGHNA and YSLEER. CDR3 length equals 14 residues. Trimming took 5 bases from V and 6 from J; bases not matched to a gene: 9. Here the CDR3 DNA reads TGCGCCAGCAGCGCTACAGGGGCCGCCGCTGAAGCTTTCTTT. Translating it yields CASSATGAAAEAFF.

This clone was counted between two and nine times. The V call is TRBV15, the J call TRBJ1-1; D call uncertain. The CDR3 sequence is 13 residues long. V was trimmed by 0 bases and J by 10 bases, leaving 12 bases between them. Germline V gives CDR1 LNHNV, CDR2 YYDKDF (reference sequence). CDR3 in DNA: TGTGCCACCAGCAGAGATGTGGCAGATGGAGCTTTCTTT. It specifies CATSRDVADGAFF.

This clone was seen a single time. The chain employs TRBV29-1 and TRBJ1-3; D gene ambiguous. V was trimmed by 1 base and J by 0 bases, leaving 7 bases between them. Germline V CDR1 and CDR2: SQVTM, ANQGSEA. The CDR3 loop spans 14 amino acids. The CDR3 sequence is CSVEGVNSGNTIYF. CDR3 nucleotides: TGCAGCGTTGAAGGGGTGAACTCTGGAAACACCATATATTTT.

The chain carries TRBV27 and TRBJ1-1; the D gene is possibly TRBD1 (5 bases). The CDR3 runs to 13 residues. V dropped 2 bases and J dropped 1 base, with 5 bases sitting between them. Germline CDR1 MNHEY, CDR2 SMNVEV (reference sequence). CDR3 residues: CASSLGGNTEAFF. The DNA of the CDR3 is TGTGCCAGCAGTTTAGGGGGGAACACTGAAGCTTTCTTT.

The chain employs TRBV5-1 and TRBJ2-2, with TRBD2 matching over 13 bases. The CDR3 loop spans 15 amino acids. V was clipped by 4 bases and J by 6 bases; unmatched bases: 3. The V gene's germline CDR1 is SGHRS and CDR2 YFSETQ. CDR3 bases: TGCGCCAGCAGCCGCGGACTAGCGGGAGCCGGGGAGCTGTTTTTT. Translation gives CASSRGLAGAGELFF.

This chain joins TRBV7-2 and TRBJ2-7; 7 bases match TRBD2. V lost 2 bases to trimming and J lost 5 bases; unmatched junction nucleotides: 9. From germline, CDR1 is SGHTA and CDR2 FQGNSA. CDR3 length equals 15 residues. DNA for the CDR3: TGTGCCAGCAGCTTATGGGAGGGCCGGTTCGACGAGCAGTACTTC. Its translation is CASSLWEGRFDEQYF.

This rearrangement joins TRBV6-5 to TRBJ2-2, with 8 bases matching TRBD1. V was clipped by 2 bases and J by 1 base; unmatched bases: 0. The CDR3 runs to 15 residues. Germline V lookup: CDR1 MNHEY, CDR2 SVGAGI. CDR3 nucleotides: TGTGCCAGCAGTTACGGGACAGGGAACACCGGGGAGCTGTTTTTT. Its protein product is CASSYGTGNTGELFF.

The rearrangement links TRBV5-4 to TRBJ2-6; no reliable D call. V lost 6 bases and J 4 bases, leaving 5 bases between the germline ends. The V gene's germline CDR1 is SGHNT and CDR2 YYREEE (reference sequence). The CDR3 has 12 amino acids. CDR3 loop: CASKAGANVLTF. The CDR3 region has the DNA TGTGCCAGCAAAGCCGGGGCCAACGTCCTGACTTTC.

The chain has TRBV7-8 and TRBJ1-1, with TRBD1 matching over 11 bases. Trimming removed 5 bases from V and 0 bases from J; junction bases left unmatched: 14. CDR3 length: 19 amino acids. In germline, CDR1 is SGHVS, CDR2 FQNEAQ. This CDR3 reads CASSERTGTGGAMNTEAFF. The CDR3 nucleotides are TGTGCCAGCAGCGAACGCACCGGGACAGGGGGAGCCATGAACACTGAAGCTTTCTTT.

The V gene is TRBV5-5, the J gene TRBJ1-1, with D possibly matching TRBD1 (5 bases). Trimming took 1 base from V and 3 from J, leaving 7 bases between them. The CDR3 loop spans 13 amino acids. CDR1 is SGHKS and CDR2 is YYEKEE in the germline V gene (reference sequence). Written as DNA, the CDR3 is TGTGCCAGCAGCTTGACAGGCTACACTGAAGCTTTCTTT. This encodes CASSLTGYTEAFF.

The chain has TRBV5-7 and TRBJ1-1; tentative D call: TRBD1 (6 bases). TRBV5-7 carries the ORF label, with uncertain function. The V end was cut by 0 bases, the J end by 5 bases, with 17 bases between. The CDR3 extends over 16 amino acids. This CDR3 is CASSLAEQGPVTEAFF. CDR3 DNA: TGTGCCAGCAGCTTGGCCGAACAGGGCCCTGTGACTGAAGCTTTCTTT.

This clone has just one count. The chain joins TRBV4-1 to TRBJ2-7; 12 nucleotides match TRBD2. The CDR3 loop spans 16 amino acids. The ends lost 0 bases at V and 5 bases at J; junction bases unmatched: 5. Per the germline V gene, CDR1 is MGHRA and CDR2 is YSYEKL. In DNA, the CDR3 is TGCGCCAGCAGCCAAGACCCTAGCGGGAGGGTGGACGAGCAGTACTTC. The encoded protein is CASSQDPSGRVDEQYF.

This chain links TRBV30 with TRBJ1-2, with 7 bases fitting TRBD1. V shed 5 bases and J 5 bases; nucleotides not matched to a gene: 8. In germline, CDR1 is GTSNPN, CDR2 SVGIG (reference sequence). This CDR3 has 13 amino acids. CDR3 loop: CAWRHRGGYGYTF. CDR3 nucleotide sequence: TGTGCCTGGCGCCACAGGGGCGGGTATGGCTACACCTTC.